The 7 T cell receptor beta chains below all came from one sample that was sequenced in a study of T cell responses to AZD1222 COVID-19 vaccine. Assay: immunoSEQ multiplex PCR; the TCRdb copy retains only in-frame clones and omits some. The sample shows over 130,000 clones, roughly nine tenths of them seen only once. The sequencing used peripheral blood, collected 28 days after the second dose of the MenACWY control vaccine. The receptors come from an adult who received the MenACWY meningococcal vaccine as a control.

The chain links TRBV6-4 to TRBJ1-2; the D gene is possibly TRBD1 (5 bases). CDR3 size: 15 residues. Trimming took 6 bases from V and 8 from J, leaving 22 bases between them. Per the germline V gene, CDR1 is MRHNA and CDR2 is SNTAGT. The CDR3 DNA sequence: TGTGCCAGCAGACGCGATGATCAGGGATCATGGGGCTACACCTTC. It is translated as CASRRDDQGSWGYTF.

The CDR3 DNA is TGTGCCAGCTCCCCTCCCGGGATTCCTACCGAGCAGTACTTC. This translates into CASSPPGIPTEQYF. The genes are TRBV28 and TRBJ2-7, with a possible D match to TRBD2 (5 bases). Germline V gene sequence: CDR1 MDHEN, CDR2 SYDVKM. V was shortened by 8 bases and J by 6 bases, with 20 bases between the two germline ends. The CDR3 covers 14 residues.

The genes are TRBV2 and TRBJ2-6; maybe TRBD1 (6 bases). The CDR3 loop spans 16 amino acids. The germline V gene has CDR1 SNHLY and CDR2 FYNNEI. Trimming removed 2 bases from V and 4 bases from J, with 12 bases in between. In DNA, the CDR3 is TGTGCCAGCAGTGAAAAACAGGGCTACGGGGCCAACGTCCTGACTTTC. Amino acid sequence: CASSEKQGYGANVLTF.

In its sample, this clone was seen once. The chain combines TRBV7-8 with TRBJ2-3, with D hard to call. The V and J ends lost 3 bases and 2 bases respectively, with 9 bases between them. CDR1 is SGHVS, CDR2 FQNEAQ, per germline. This CDR3 has 14 amino acids. The CDR3 reads CASSLGRVTDTQYF. CDR3 sequence (DNA): TGTGCCAGCAGCTTGGGCAGAGTCACAGATACGCAGTATTTT. The complete variable domain, with remaining parts taken from reference TRBV7-8 and TRBJ2-3, reads GAGVSQSPRYKVAKRGQDVALRCDPISGHVSLFWYQQALGQGPEFLTYFQNEAQLDKSGLPSDRFFAERPEGSVSTLKIQRTQQEDSAVYLCASSLGRVTDTQYFGPGTRLTVL.

On this clone itself: At one end, the junction sequence differs from germline, possibly due to a read error. The chain carries TRBV10-2 and TRBJ2-1, with 15 positions matching TRBD2. The CDR3 length is 19 residues. Germline CDR1 is WSHSY and CDR2 is SAAADI. CDR3 protein: CASSASGTGGLAGGSAWIF. CDR3 nucleotides: TGCGCCAGCAGTGCCTCCGGGACAGGGGGACTAGCGGGAGGTTCGGCGTGGATCTTC.

This chain joins TRBV10-1 and TRBJ2-5, with 7 bases lining up with TRBD1. The germline V gene has CDR1 WNHNN and CDR2 SYGVQD (reference sequence). This CDR3 is built from 15 residues. J was trimmed by 5 bases and V by 2 bases; bases with no gene match: 8. DNA of the CDR3: TGCGCCAGCAGTGAGCCCCAGGGGGTCGGGGAGACCCAGTACTTC. Its protein is CASSEPQGVGETQYF.

V and J are TRBV6-2 or TRBV6-3 and TRBJ2-2; D gene uncertain. The CDR3 has 17 amino acids. Looked up from germline, CDR1 is MNHEY and CDR2 is SVGEGT. V shed 3 bases and J shed 4 bases, with 18 bases lying between them. The CDR3 coding sequence is TGTGCCAGCAGTTATTGGTCGGCCAAGAGACTCACCGGGGAGCTGTTTTTT. As protein: CASSYWSAKRLTGELFF.